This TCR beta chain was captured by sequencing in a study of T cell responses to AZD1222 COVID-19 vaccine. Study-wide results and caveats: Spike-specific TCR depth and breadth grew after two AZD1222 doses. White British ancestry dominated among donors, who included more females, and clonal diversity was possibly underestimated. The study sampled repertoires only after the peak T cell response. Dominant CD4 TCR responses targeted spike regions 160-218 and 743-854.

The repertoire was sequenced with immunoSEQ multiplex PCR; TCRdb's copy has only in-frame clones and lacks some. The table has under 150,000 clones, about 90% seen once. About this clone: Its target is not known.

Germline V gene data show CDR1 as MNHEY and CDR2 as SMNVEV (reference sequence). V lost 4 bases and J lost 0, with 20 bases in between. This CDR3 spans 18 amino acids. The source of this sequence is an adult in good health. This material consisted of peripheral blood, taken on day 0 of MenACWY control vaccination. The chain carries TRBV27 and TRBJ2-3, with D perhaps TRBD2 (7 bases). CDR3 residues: CASSSPWGGAPSTDTQYF. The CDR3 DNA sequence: TGTGCCAGCAGTTCCCCCTGGGGGGGCGCTCCTAGCACAGATACGCAGTATTTT.